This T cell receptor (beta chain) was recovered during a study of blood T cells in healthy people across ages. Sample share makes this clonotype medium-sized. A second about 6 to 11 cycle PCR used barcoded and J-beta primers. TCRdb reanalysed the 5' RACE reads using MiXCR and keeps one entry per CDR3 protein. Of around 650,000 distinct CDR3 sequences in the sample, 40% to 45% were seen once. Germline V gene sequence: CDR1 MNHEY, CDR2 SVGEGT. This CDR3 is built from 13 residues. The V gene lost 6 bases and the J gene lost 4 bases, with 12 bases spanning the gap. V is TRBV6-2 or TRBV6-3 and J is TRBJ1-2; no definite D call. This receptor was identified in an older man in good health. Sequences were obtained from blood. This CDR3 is CASSVTVLYGYTF. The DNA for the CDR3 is TGTGCCAGCAGCGTGACGGTCCTCTATGGCTACACCTTC.